This T cell receptor beta chain comes out of a study of blood T cell repertoires in COVID-19. Across the study: From the United States, Italy and Spain came samples of acute and convalescent COVID-19.

Method: immunoSEQ multiplex PCR; TCRdb's copy keeps in-frame clones and lacks some. The sample holds around 330,000 clones, 85% seen once. The age range of participants was 18 to 89 years, with residence in more than 20 US areas. Participants had their cohort set by participant-reported clinical history. The germline V gene encodes CDR1 SGHNT and CDR2 YYREEE (reference sequence). The CDR3 sequence is 17 residues long. V shed 0 bases and J shed 8 bases, with 23 bases lying between them. The chain uses TRBV5-4 and TRBJ1-2; tentatively, D is TRBD1 (5 bases). The TCR sequence derives from a woman aged 25 to 39 who had been exposed to COVID-19. The material sequenced was PBMCs or T cells enriched from blood (not recorded which). As DNA, the CDR3 is TGTGCCAGCAGCTTGGACGGGTCATCATCAGGGTCTCGCGGCTACACCTTC. This encodes CASSLDGSSSGSRGYTF.